The rows below give T cell receptor beta chains drawn from one sample of a study of post-analysis software for immune sequencing data. Each CDR3 protein gets one entry after TCRdb re-called the PCR reads with MiXCR. The sample has hundreds of thousands of distinct CDR3 sequences, 25% to 30% seen once. Sequencing input: blood. The receptor source for this set is a girl aged 10 to 17 with multiple sclerosis. Both conserved end residues are trimmed from each CDR3.

>TRBV7-9|TRBJ2-1
ASSLSGSQHEQF
>TRBV28|TRBJ2-3
ASIRPGTDTQY
>TRBV16|TRBJ1-2
ASSLLLTGANYGYT
>TRBV5-1|TRBJ2-1
ASSSGLVRASEQF
>TRBV9|TRBJ1-4
ASSLQGRELF
>TRBV5-1|TRBJ2-3
ASTTNPRERTDTQY
>TRBV6-5|TRBJ2-1
AGSFYLSGSSYNEQF
>TRBV12-3/TRBV12-4|TRBJ1-5
ASRPRQGFSNQPQH
>TRBV20-1|TRBJ2-1
SAEENEQF
>TRBV12-3/TRBV12-4|TRBJ2-7
ASSPPGLAGVGEQY
>TRBV20-1|TRBJ2-1
SAASGGYNEQF
>TRBV5-1|TRBJ2-3
ASSLLRTDGTDTQY
>TRBV25-1|TRBJ2-3
ASSGQQGASDTQY
>TRBV7-9|TRBJ1-1
ASSYRGLDSEAF
>TRBV3-1|TRBJ2-7
ASSQVKGTPKY
>TRBV18|TRBJ2-1
ASSPLDTLGEQF
>TRBV5-6|TRBJ1-5
ASSLRTGTSNQPQH
>TRBV4-2|TRBJ2-3
ASSLASGDTDTQY
>TRBV3-1|TRBJ2-6
ASSQSSGANVPT
>TRBV5-6|TRBJ1-5
ASSLQNQPQH
>TRBV7-2|TRBJ2-1
ASSSNRLAGGPRYNEQF
>TRBV29-1|TRBJ2-7
SVDGEENSYEQY
>TRBV20-1|TRBJ2-7
SASGTSGRNEQY
>TRBV15|TRBJ1-4
ATSRENTGKLF
>TRBV10-1|.
AISDRIEREQY
>TRBV3-1|TRBJ2-3
ASSQDGRYTDTQY
>TRBV20-1|TRBJ1-1
SARDATEAF
>TRBV20-1|TRBJ2-3
SATKVGRTTGTQY
>TRBV3-1|TRBJ2-1
ASSHLAEQF
>TRBV5-1|TRBJ2-1
ASSLQGRDEQF
>TRBV5-1|TRBJ2-3
ASSLRGQADTQY
>TRBV12-3/TRBV12-4|TRBJ2-1
ASSLAGSPYNEQF
>TRBV20-1|TRBJ2-1
SASSHSSYNEQF
>TRBV20-1|TRBJ2-6
SASWPISGANVLT
>TRBV6-5|TRBJ2-3
ASSYIGQGLSDTQY
>TRBV27|TRBJ2-3
ASRETGLRSTDTQY
>TRBV3-1|.
ASSQEPLWGAKNIQY
>TRBV29-1|TRBJ2-1
SVATGGSNEQF
>TRBV15|TRBJ1-4
ATSRGVGINEKLF
>TRBV27|TRBJ2-5
ASSGGPRLTQY
>TRBV7-9|TRBJ2-1
ASSQVRDLNNEQF
>TRBV7-9|TRBJ1-2
ASSPIPHDTNYGYT
>TRBV20-1|TRBJ2-3
SATSAGGTSNTQY
>TRBV11-1|TRBJ2-6
ASSLAGMGPGLKPGANVLT
>TRBV5-1|TRBJ2-1
ASSRPAVSYNEQF
>TRBV7-9|TRBJ1-1
ASTRGGLSTEAF
>TRBV3-1|TRBJ1-4
ASSQDPPRGANEKLF
>TRBV4-3|TRBJ2-1
ASRSIGTENDNEQF
>TRBV20-1|TRBJ2-5
SARDLLGGGETQY
>TRBV6-4|TRBJ1-6
ASPPLH
>TRBV29-1|TRBJ2-5
SLEPVSGTQY
>TRBV20-1|TRBJ2-3
SARDQGGWTDTQY
>TRBV4-2|TRBJ2-3
ASSQVEGITDTQY
>TRBV7-6|TRBJ2-1
ASKEGVVDEQF
>TRBV6-5|TRBJ2-5
ASRQVLDSGETQY
>TRBV5-1|TRBJ2-1
ASSSTRTYNEQF
>TRBV15|TRBJ2-3
ATSRVADTNTQY
>TRBV12-3/TRBV12-4|TRBJ2-7
ASSLGDLTYEQY
>TRBV5-1|TRBJ2-7
ASGRTGRYEQY